One and the same sample provided the 12 T cell receptor beta chains below, sequenced in a study of vaccination effects on CD4 cells after COVID-19 (dated 2022 in TCRdb). In the ViraFEST assay, PBMC were stimulated with viral peptide pools, and antigen-specific CD4+ T cell clonotypes were then identified by expansion using TCR sequencing. After more than nine days of culture, CD4+ T cells were isolated with the EasySep CD4+ T cell isolation kit. Healthy vaccine recipients had no prior SARS-CoV-2 infection, confirmed by negative nucleocapsid antibodies before and after vaccination. Antigens of these TCRs are unknown. The library was obtained by the immunoSEQ multiplex PCR assay. In its TCRdb copy, this immuneACCESS table keeps in-frame sequences only and misses some clones. Where compared with another copy, unresolved V genes explain less than half of these, and the others have no known cause. The sample data list some 69,000 clones, and less than 85% of these were observed just once. The ten largest clonotypes hold about 3% of the sample.

The input for sequencing was CD4+ T cells from PBMCs cultured with HCoV-NL63 spike peptides, taken before COVID-19 vaccination. Interpreted using the paper, the cell subset or site label stands for: HCoV-NL63 spike overlapping peptide pool stimulation. These receptors were obtained from a human donor who received a COVID-19 vaccine.

This rearrangement joins TRBV23-1 to TRBJ2-4; D possibly corresponds to TRBD1 (6 bases). TRBV23-1 is sorted into the ORF group, with uncertain function. CDR3 length: 16 amino acids. V lost 3 bases and J 0 bases, leaving 12 bases between the germline ends. The CDR3 sequence is CASSHPRQVAKNIQYF. The CDR3 bases are TGCGCCAGCAGTCATCCCAGACAGGTAGCCAAAAACATTCAGTACTTC.

The rearrangement joins TRBV5-8 to TRBJ2-5; TRBD1 agrees at 10 bases. This CDR3 is 16 amino acids long. CDR1 SGHTS and CDR2 YDEGEE come from the germline V gene. The V segment lost 4 bases and the J segment 1 base; nucleotides outside the gene matches: 7. CDR3 DNA sequence: TGTGCCAGCAGCGAGGGACAGGGGATAACCCAAGAGACCCAGTACTTC. This encodes CASSEGQGITQETQYF.

The gene calls are TRBV3-1 (or the pseudogene TRBV3-2) and TRBJ2-1; possibly TRBD1 or TRBD2 for D (6 bases each). This CDR3 spans 19 amino acids. The germline CDR1 and CDR2 sequences are LGHDT and YNNKEL (reference sequence). Trimming pared 0 bases from V and 8 bases from J, leaving 26 bases between. As DNA, the CDR3 is TGTGCCAGCAGCCAAGATTTTACGGGGGCGCGGGCTCCACGGGATGAGCAGTTCTTC. Amino acid sequence: CASSQDFTGARAPRDEQFF.

V and J are TRBV10-1 and TRBJ1-1; 7 bases line up with TRBD1. With V trimmed by 6 bases and J by 4 bases, 8 bases remained unmatched. Germline V gives CDR1 WNHNN, CDR2 SYGVQD (reference sequence). The CDR3 is 14 amino acids. DNA of the CDR3: TGCGCCAGCAGCCACGACAGGGTGAGCACTGAAGCTTTCTTT. Its protein is CASSHDRVSTEAFF.

V usage is TRBV28 and J usage is TRBJ1-2; 7 nucleotides align to TRBD1. Germline CDR1 and CDR2: MDHEN and SYDVKM. The trim removed 6 bases at V and 2 bases at J, leaving 6 bases unmatched. CDR3 length equals 14 residues. The CDR3: CASRTPQGNYGYTF. CDR3 DNA: TGTGCCAGCAGAACCCCACAGGGGAACTATGGCTACACCTTC.

The chain joins TRBV3-1 (or the pseudogene TRBV3-2) to TRBJ1-2; D may be TRBD1 (5 bases). The CDR3 is made up of 13 amino acids. V was trimmed by 1 base and J by 8 bases, leaving 11 bases between them. Germline V lookup: CDR1 LGHDT, CDR2 YNNKEL (reference sequence). CDR3: CASSQAGRGGYTF. The CDR3 region has the DNA TGTGCCAGCAGCCAAGCGGGGCGCGGGGGCTACACCTTC.

This chain links TRBV4-1 with TRBJ2-5, with TRBD1 matching 9 bases. CDR3 length: 19 residues. V was clipped by 0 bases and J by 5 bases; unmatched bases: 16. Germline V CDR1 and CDR2: MGHRA, YSYEKL. This CDR3 is CASSQEIRRGGQGQETQYF. Written as DNA, the CDR3 is TGCGCCAGCAGCCAAGAAATTAGGAGAGGGGGACAGGGTCAGGAGACCCAGTACTTC.

The genes are TRBV2 and TRBJ1-1; 7 bases line up with TRBD1. With V trimmed by 9 bases and J by 1 base, 11 bases remained unmatched. From germline, CDR1 is SNHLY and CDR2 FYNNEI. The CDR3 spans 15 residues. The CDR3 is CASHRGQTANTEAFF. DNA for the CDR3: TGTGCCAGTCACAGGGGCCAAACAGCGAACACTGAAGCTTTCTTT.

The V and J genes are TRBV10-3 and TRBJ1-1; D is unclear. Per the germline V gene, CDR1 is ENHRY and CDR2 is SYGVKD. Trimming stripped 2 bases from V and 0 bases from J, with 7 bases between. The CDR3 has 14 amino acids. CDR3 nucleotides: TGTGCCATCAGTGAGCCGCAGATGAACACTGAAGCTTTCTTT. Its protein is CAISEPQMNTEAFF.

This clone has just a few counts. The CDR3 sequence: CASSQDRGAGANVLTF. CDR3 coding DNA: TGTGCCAGCAGCCAAGATCGCGGGGCTGGGGCCAACGTCCTGACTTTC. The chain combines TRBV3-1 (or the pseudogene TRBV3-2) with TRBJ2-6; D is perhaps TRBD2 (6 bases). This CDR3 has 16 amino acids. CDR1 is LGHDT, CDR2 YNNKEL, per germline (reference sequence). Trimming cost V 0 bases and J 2 bases, with 8 bases left between them.

V and J are TRBV18 and TRBJ2-7; 10 bases map to TRBD1. J lost 2 bases, V lost 6 bases, and 7 bases had no gene match. CDR1 and CDR2 from the germline V gene are KGHSH and LQKENI. The CDR3 runs to 15 residues. The DNA of the CDR3 is TGTGCCAGCTCTTCGGGACAGGGGCGGACCTACGAGCAGTACGTC. Amino acid sequence: CASSSGQGRTYEQYV.

V is TRBV19 and J is TRBJ1-1, with 12 bases that match TRBD1. CDR3 length: 16 amino acids. V lost 3 bases to trimming and J lost 0 bases; unmatched junction nucleotides: 2. Germline V gene lookup returns CDR1 LNHDA and CDR2 SQIVND (reference sequence). The CDR3 sequence: CASSIGTGGMNTEAFF. For the CDR3, the DNA is TGTGCCAGTAGTATCGGGACAGGGGGCATGAACACTGAAGCTTTCTTT.